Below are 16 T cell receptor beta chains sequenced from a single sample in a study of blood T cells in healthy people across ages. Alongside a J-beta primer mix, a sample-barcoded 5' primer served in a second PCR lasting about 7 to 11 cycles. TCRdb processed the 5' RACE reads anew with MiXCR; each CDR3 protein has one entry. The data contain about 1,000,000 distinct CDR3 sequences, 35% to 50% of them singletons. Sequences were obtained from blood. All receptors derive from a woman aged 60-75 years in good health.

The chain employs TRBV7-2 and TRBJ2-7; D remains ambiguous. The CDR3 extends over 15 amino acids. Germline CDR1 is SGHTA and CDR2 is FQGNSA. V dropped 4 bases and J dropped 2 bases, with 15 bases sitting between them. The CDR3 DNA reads TGTGCCAGCAGCTCCTTTCGGTCCGCCCCCTACGAGCAGTACTTC. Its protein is CASSSFRSAPYEQYF. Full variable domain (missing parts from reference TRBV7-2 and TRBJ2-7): GAGVSQSPSNKVTEKGKDVELRCDPISGHTALYWYRQSLGQGLEFLIYFQGNSAPDKSGLPSDRFSAERTGGSVSTLTIQRTQQEDSAVYLCASSSFRSAPYEQYFGPGTRLTVT.

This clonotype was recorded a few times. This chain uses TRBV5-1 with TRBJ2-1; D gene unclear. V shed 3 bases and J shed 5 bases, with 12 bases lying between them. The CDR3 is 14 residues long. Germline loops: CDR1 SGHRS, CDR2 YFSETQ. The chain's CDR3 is CASSSAWANNEQFF. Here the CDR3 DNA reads TGCGCCAGCAGCTCAGCATGGGCGAACAATGAGCAGTTCTTC.

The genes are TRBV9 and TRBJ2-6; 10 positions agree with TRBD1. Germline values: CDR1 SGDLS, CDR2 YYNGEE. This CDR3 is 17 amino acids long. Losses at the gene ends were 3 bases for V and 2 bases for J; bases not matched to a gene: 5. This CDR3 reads CASSAGQGNTGANVLTF. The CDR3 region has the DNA TGTGCCAGCAGCGCGGGACAGGGGAATACTGGGGCCAACGTCCTGACTTTC.

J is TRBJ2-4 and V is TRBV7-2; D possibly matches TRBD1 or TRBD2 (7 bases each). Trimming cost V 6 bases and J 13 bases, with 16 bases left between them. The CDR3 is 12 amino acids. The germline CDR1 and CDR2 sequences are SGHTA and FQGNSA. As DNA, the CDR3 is TGTGCCAGCAGTGATCCAGGGGGGGACCAGTACTTC. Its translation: CASSDPGGDQYF.

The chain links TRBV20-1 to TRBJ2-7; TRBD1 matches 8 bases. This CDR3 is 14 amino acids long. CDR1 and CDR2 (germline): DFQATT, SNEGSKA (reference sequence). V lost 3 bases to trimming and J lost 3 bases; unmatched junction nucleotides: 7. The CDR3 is CSARGGQVGYEQYF. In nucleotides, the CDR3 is TGCAGTGCTAGGGGGGGACAGGTAGGCTACGAGCAGTACTTC.

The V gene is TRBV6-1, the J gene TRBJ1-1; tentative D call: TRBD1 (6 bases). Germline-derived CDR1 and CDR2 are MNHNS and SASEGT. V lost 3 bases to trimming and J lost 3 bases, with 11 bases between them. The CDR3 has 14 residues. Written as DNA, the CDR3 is TGTGCCAGCAGTGAGAGGACAGCCCACACTGAAGCTTTCTTT. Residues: CASSERTAHTEAFF.

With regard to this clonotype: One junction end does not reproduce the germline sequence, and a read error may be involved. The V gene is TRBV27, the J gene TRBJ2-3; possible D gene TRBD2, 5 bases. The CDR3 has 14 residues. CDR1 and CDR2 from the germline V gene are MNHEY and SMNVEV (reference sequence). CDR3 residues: CASSLRSSTDAQYF. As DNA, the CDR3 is TGTGCCAGCTCCCTCAGGTCTAGCACAGATGCGCAGTATTTT.

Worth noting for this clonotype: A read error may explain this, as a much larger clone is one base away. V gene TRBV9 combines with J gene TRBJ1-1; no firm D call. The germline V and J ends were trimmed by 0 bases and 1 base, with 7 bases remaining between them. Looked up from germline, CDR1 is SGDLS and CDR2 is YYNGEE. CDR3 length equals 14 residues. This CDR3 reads CASSVGVGNTEAFF. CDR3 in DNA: TGTGCCAGCAGCGTAGGGGTGGGGAACACTGAAGCTTTCTTT.

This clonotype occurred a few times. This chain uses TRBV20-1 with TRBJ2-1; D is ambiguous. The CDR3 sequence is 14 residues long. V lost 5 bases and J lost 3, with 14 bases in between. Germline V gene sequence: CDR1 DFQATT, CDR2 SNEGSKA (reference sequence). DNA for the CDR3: TGCAGTGCTCCAAGTGGGGTTGTCTACAATGAGCAGTTCTTC. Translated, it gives CSAPSGVVYNEQFF.

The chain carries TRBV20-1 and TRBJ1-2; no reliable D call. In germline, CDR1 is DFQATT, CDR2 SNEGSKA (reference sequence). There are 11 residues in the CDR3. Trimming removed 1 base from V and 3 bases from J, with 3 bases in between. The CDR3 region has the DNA TGCAGTGCTAGAGGTGACTATGGCTACACCTTC. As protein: CSARGDYGYTF.

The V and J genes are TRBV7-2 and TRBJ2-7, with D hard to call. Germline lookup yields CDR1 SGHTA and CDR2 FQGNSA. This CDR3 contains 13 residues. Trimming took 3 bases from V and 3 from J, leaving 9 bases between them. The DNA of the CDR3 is TGTGCCAGCAGCTTGGTCCCTATCTACGAGCAGTACTTC. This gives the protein CASSLVPIYEQYF.

The CDR3 sequence is CATRPLGQGPESSYEQYF. In nucleotides, the CDR3 is TGTGCCACCCGCCCACTGGGACAGGGACCAGAAAGCTCCTACGAGCAGTACTTC. The V and J genes are TRBV25-1 and TRBJ2-7; TRBD1 agrees at 9 bases. V lost 10 bases and J lost 0; bases outside the gene matches: 19. In germline, CDR1 is MGHDK, CDR2 SYGVNS. CDR3 size: 18 residues.

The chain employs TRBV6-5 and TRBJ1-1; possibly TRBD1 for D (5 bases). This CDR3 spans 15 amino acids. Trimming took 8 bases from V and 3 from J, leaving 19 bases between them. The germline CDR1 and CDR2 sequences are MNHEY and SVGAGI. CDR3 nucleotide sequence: TGTGCCAGCCAGGTTGGGGCCTACGAGTACACTGAAGCTTTCTTT. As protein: CASQVGAYEYTEAFF.

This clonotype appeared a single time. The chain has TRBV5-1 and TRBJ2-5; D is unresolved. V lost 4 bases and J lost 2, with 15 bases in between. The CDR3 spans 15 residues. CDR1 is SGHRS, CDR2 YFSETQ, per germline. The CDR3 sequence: CASSPRSLTQETQYF. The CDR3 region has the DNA TGCGCCAGCAGCCCAAGGTCATTAACGCAAGAGACCCAGTACTTC.

CDR3 amino acids: CASSVAGGSEQFF. DNA of the CDR3: TGTGCCAGCAGCGTGGCGGGTGGGAGTGAGCAGTTCTTC. The chain uses TRBV5-5 and TRBJ2-1; D may be TRBD2 (5 bases). With 4 bases removed from V and 9 bases from J, the gap between germline ends came to 14 bases. Germline V CDR1 and CDR2: SGHKS, YYEKEE (reference sequence). This CDR3 spans 13 amino acids.

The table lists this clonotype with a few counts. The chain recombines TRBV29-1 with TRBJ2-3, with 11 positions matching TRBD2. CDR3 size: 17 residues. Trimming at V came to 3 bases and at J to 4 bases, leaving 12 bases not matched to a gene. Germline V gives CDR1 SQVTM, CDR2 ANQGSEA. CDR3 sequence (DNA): TGCAGCGTTGACGTACCGGGACTAGCGGCGTGGCCAGATACGCAGTATTTT. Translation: CSVDVPGLAAWPDTQYF.